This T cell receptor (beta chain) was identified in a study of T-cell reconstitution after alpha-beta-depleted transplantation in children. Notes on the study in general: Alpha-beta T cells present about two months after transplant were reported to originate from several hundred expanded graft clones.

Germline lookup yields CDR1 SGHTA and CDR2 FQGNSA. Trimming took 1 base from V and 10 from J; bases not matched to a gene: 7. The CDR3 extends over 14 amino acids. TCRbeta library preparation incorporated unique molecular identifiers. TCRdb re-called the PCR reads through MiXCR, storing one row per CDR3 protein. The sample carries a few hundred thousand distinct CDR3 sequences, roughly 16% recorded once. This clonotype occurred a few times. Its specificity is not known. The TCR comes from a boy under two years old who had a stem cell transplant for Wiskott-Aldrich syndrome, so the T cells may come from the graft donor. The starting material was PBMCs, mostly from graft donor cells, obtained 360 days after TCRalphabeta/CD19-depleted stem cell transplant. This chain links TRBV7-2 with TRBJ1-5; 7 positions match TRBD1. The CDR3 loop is CASSLESGGGPQHF. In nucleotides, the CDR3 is TGTGCCAGCAGCTTAGAGTCAGGGGGGGGCCCCCAGCATTTT.